This record looks at one TCR beta chain sequence and its context. What it binds is not known. Additional DNA sequences in this sample encode the identical CDR3. V was cut by 2 bases and J by 6 bases, with 7 bases left in between. Germline lookup yields CDR1 LNHDA and CDR2 SQIVND (reference sequence). This CDR3 is 12 amino acids long. Naive CD8 cells, CD45RO-negative and positively selected for CCR7, excluded terminally differentiated effector memory CD45RA+ cells. Adult Caucasians living in Nashville, Tennessee made up all of the donors. The data derive from a study of shared clonotypes between healthy human individuals. Whole-study findings and limits: Clonotype sharing among donors was expected to depend on sequencing depth. Rarefaction indicated that sorted-subset sequencing remained incomplete although depth was large.

Methods used by the authors: Junction-only immunoSEQ sequences carried no quality scores, so filtering differed. TCRdb keeps only in-frame clones here, not all; method: immunoSEQ multiplex PCR. V, J and clone size are taken as reported in that table, and D and trimming were inferred from the DNA itself. The sample lists about 600,000 clones, around 95% seen once, with about 0.11% in the top ten. This receptor was taken from a woman in her twenties or thirties in good health. The genes are TRBV19 and TRBJ1-2; D not resolved. Sample: naive CD8+ T cells sorted from blood. The DNA of the CDR3 is TGTGCCAGTAGTATAACCGGGGATGGCTACACCTTC. Amino acid sequence: CASSITGDGYTF. The full variable domain, its missing parts supplied by reference TRBV19 and TRBJ1-2, is DGGITQSPKYLFRKEGQNVTLSCEQNLNHDAMYWYRQDPGQGLRLIYYSQIVNDFQKGDIAEGYSVSREKKESFPLTVTSAQKNPTAFYLCASSITGDGYTFGSGTRLTVV.